The subject of this entry is one T cell receptor beta chain. Alongside a J-beta primer mix, a sample-barcoded 5' primer served in a second PCR lasting about 7 to 12 cycles. In TCRdb, the 5' RACE reads were re-called with MiXCR into one record per CDR3 protein. Of about 970,000 distinct CDR3 sequences in the sample, approximately 50% are singletons; the top ten hold about a fifth. These data belong to a study of blood T cells in healthy people across ages. Germline lookup yields CDR1 SEHNR and CDR2 FQNEAQ (reference sequence). The CDR3 length is 15 residues. With V trimmed by 6 bases and J by 6 bases, 7 bases remained unmatched.

Input material: blood. The V gene is TRBV7-9, the J gene TRBJ1-4; 10 nucleotides align to TRBD1. This TCR was sampled from a woman in her sixties in good health. The CDR3 is CASRDSGTGDEKLFF. CDR3 bases: TGTGCCAGCAGAGATTCCGGGACAGGGGATGAAAAACTGTTTTTT.